This is a list of T cell receptor beta chains from one sample in a study of blood T cell repertoires in COVID-19. Clones were read by immunoSEQ multiplex PCR, and TCRdb kept only the in-frame ones, dropping some. The sample includes 120,000 to 150,000 clones, more than 75% of them seen just once. Sequencing used peripheral blood. The receptor set was obtained from a human donor in a cohort sampled during active COVID-19. Each CDR3 is given with its conserved first and last residue. A D gene is named only where the DNA matches it firmly. Rows may omit the clone size; those that give it use once, few, many or a size class.

V gene	D gene	clone size	J gene	CDR3 DNA	CDR3 protein
TRBV3-1/TRBV3-2	.	.	TRBJ2-1	TGTGCCAGCAGTAAGTGGGACTTCCTAACGGGAAATGAGCAGTTCTTC	CASSKWDFLTGNEQFF
TRBV5-1	TRBD1	.	TRBJ1-1	TGCGCCAGCAGCTTGAGGGGACAGGGGGGGACTGAAGCTTTCTTT	CASSLRGQGGTEAFF
TRBV6-1	.	.	TRBJ1-2	TGTGCCAGCAGTGAAGACAGGATGACTGGCTACACCTTC	CASSEDRMTGYTF
TRBV2	TRBD2	.	TRBJ2-1	TGTGCCAGCAGTGCTAGCGCCCGGGGGGGTGAGCAGTTCTTC	CASSASARGGEQFF
TRBV28	.	.	TRBJ1-3	TGTGCCAGCAGTTCTACCCACCGGGTTGGAAACACCATATATTTT	CASSSTHRVGNTIYF
TRBV2	TRBD2	.	TRBJ2-3	TGTGCCAGCAGTGATAGGGGCGGGAGAGTTTCGGATACGCAGTATTTT	CASSDRGGRVSDTQYF
TRBV11-1	.	.	TRBJ2-2	TGTGCCAGCAGCTTAGAGGGGGTGCGCACCGGGGAGCTGTTTTTT	CASSLEGVRTGELFF
TRBV30	.	.	TRBJ2-5	TGTGCCTGGAGTGTCTCGGGACAAATCCAAGAGACCCAGTACTTC	CAWSVSGQIQETQYF
TRBV28	.	.	TRBJ2-5	TGTGCCAGCAGTTTATTGTACAGGGAGAGGGAGACCCAGTACTTC	CASSLLYRERETQYF
TRBV29-1	.	once	TRBJ2-7	TGCAGCGTGCGACAGTGGGCCTACGAGCAGTACTTC	CSVRQWAYEQYF
TRBV30	TRBD2	.	TRBJ2-1	TGTGCCTGGACCCGGGAGGGCCCGAATGAGCAGTTCTTC	CAWTREGPNEQFF
TRBV7-8	.	.	TRBJ1-4	TGTGCCAGCAGCTCAAGGACTCAGGGAGGTGAAAAACTGTTTTTT	CASSSRTQGGEKLFF
TRBV12-3/TRBV12-4	.	few	TRBJ1-6	TGTGCCAGCAGTCGTTCCGGTAATTCACCCCTCCACTTT	CASSRSGNSPLHF
TRBV5-5	.	.	TRBJ2-5	TGTGCCAGCAGTCTTACGGGGGAAGAGACCCAGTACTTC	CASSLTGEETQYF
TRBV11-2	TRBD2	.	TRBJ2-5	TGTGCCAGCAGCTTAGGTACTAGCGGGGGGGCCAAGACCCAGTACTTC	CASSLGTSGGAKTQYF
TRBV9	.	.	TRBJ2-3	TGTGCCAGCGGTGGCGGGACGCAGTATTTT	CASGGGTQYF
TRBV25-1	.	.	TRBJ2-1	TGTGCCAGCACCCGGGGGGCCCTCTACAATGAGCAGTTCTTC	CASTRGALYNEQFF